This is a list of T cell receptor beta chains from one sample in a study of T cells in Graves' hyperthyroidism and ophthalmopathy. TCRdb re-called the multiplex PCR reads through MiXCR, storing one row per CDR3 protein. The sample shows about 290,000 distinct CDR3 sequences, 10% to 15% of them seen only once. Sequencing was carried out using blood. Source of these receptors: a woman under 40 with Graves' hyperthyroidism that later progressed to Graves' ophthalmopathy. Each CDR3 is given with its conserved first and last residue.

v_gene	j_gene	CDR3aa
TRBV12-3/TRBV12-4	TRBJ2-1	CASSLAGGRAEQFF
TRBV6-2/TRBV6-3	TRBJ1-1	CASSDLASQGAFF
TRBV7-2	TRBJ2-5	CASSYSRQEETQYF
TRBV7-2	TRBJ2-7	CASSFSGGYSYEQYF
TRBV6-1	TRBJ1-1	CASRATGTRNTEAFF
TRBV25-1	TRBJ1-1	CASSEFGRRDTEAFF
TRBV7-7	TRBJ2-1	CASSSLPILAGSYNEQFF
TRBV7-9	TRBJ2-7	CTSSLATSGPTYEQYF
TRBV24-1	TRBJ2-5	CATSDWGGASGKQETQYF
TRBV12-3/TRBV12-4	TRBJ2-7	CASSRGKQYF
TRBV6-1	TRBJ1-2	CASSDKRNYGYTF
TRBV6-1	TRBJ1-6	CASSSTYNSPLHF
TRBV12-3/TRBV12-4	TRBJ1-1	CASSFARNTEAFF
TRBV7-9	TRBJ2-2	CASSFPQKTFNTGELFF
TRBV7-8	TRBJ1-2	CASSLVGGQEENYGYTF